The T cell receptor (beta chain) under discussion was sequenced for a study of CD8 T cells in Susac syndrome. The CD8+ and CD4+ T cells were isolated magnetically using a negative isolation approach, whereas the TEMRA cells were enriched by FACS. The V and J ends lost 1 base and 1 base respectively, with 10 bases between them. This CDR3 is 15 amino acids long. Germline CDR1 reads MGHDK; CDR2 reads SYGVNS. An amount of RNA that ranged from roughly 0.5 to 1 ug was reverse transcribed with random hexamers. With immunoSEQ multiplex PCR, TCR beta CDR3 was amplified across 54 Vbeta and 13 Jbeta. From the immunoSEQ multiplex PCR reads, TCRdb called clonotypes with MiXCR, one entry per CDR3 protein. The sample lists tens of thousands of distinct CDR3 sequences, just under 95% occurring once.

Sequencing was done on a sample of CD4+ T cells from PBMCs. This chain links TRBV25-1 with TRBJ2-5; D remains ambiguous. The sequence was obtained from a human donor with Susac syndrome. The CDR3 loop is CASSELRSVQETQYF. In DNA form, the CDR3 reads TGTGCCAGCAGTGAATTGAGGAGCGTCCAAGAGACCCAGTACTTC.